Listed here are 21 T cell receptor beta chains from one sample, sequenced in a study of blood T cells in healthy people across ages. A J-beta primer mix and a sample-barcoded 5' primer were used in a second PCR of roughly 7 to 12 cycles. TCRdb re-called the 5' RACE reads through MiXCR, storing one row per CDR3 protein. The data show 650,000 to 800,000 distinct CDR3 sequences, with more than 40% seen just once and about a fifth held by the top ten. Input material: blood. These receptors all stem from a man between 60 and 75 years old in good health.

Remarks on this clonotype: A read error may account for a junction end that differs from germline. The chain combines TRBV20-1 with TRBJ1-1; 9 nucleotides align to TRBD1. CDR1 is DFQATT, CDR2 SNEGSKA, per germline (reference sequence). This CDR3 has 16 amino acids. This chain's CDR3 is CSATTRTGTGNTGAFF. CDR3 sequence (DNA): TGCAGTGCTACTACCCGAACCGGGACAGGGAACACTGGAGCTTTCTTT.

This clonotype came up a few times. DNA of the CDR3: TGCAGTGCCCCGACTAGCGGGGGCTTCTACGAGCAGTACTTC. It is translated as CSAPTSGGFYEQYF. V and J are TRBV20-1 and TRBJ2-7; 12 positions agree with TRBD2. The J segment lost 3 bases and the V segment lost 6 bases, leaving 6 bases of the junction unmatched. Germline CDR1 reads DFQATT; CDR2 reads SNEGSKA (reference sequence). This CDR3 is 14 amino acids long.

The genes are TRBV3-1 and TRBJ2-3; D gene uncertain. Germline assignment: CDR1 LGHDT and CDR2 YNNKEL (reference sequence). CDR3 length: 15 amino acids. The germline V and J ends were trimmed by 1 base and 0 bases, with 8 bases remaining between them. The CDR3 DNA reads TGTGCCAGCAGCCAAGGGCTCCATAGCACAGATACGCAGTATTTT. This gives the protein CASSQGLHSTDTQYF.

This clonotype was counted between two and nine times. V usage is TRBV7-9 and J usage is TRBJ2-1, with a possible D match to TRBD2 (6 bases). The J call is doubtful: the DNA matches TRBJ2-7 better. Germline CDR1 and CDR2: SEHNR and FQNEAQ (reference sequence). This CDR3 has 15 residues. This CDR3 reads CASSLDRGGYNEQYF. The DNA for the CDR3 is TGTGCCAGCAGCTTAGACCGCGGAGGGTACAATGAGCAGTACTTC.

A remark on this clonotype: One end of the junction varies from germline; a read error may be responsible. The chain is built from TRBV7-2 and TRBJ2-1; 9 nucleotides agree with TRBD2. The length of the CDR3 is 16 residues. The V gene's germline CDR1 is SGHTA and CDR2 FQGNSA. DNA for the CDR3: TGTGCCGGCAGCTTAGGTCCAGCGGGGGGCTACAATGAGCAGTTCTTC. Protein: CAGSLGPAGGYNEQFF.

The J gene is TRBJ2-7, the V gene TRBV7-2; 14 bases line up with TRBD2. The trim removed 7 bases at V and 5 bases at J, leaving 10 bases unmatched. This CDR3 is 16 amino acids long. The germline V gene encodes CDR1 SGHTA and CDR2 FQGNSA. The CDR3 bases are TGTGCCAGCACCTACCTGGGACTAGCGGGGGCCCACGAGCAGTACTTC. Its protein is CASTYLGLAGAHEQYF.

The CDR3 loop is CASSKGGTGGAGGYTF. The CDR3 nucleotides are TGCGCCAGCAGCAAAGGTGGGACAGGGGGCGCCGGCGGCTACACCTTC. V usage is TRBV4-3 and J usage is TRBJ1-2; TRBD1 matches at 12 bases. V gave up 5 bases and J gave up 8 bases; unmatched junction bases: 12. Germline V gene lookup returns CDR1 LGHNA and CDR2 YSLEER. The CDR3 runs to 16 residues.

This clonotype was counted once. With a much larger clone just one base away, this may be a read error. The CDR3 does not end in the conserved phenylalanine or tryptophan, so this is likely a read error. This chain links TRBV12-3 or TRBV12-4 with TRBJ2-3; 8 nucleotides line up with TRBD1. Losses at the gene ends were 7 bases for V and 2 bases for J; bases not matched to a gene: 8. The CDR3 has 15 amino acids. CDR3 sequence: CASTSRTGNTDTQYS. The CDR3 DNA sequence: TGTGCCAGCACCTCTAGGACAGGGAACACAGATACGCAGTATTCT.

The rearrangement uses TRBV7-2 and TRBJ2-7; the match to TRBD1 covers 8 bases. Per germline, CDR1 SGHTA and CDR2 FQGNSA. The V segment lost 7 bases and the J segment 2 bases; nucleotides outside the gene matches: 4. The CDR3 runs 13 residues. DNA of the CDR3: TGTGCCAGCACAAAACAGGGGGCCTACGAGCAGTACTTC. It translates to CASTKQGAYEQYF.

In this sample, this clonotype turned up once. Relative to the germline gene, one junction end is altered; a read error may explain this. The V call is TRBV20-1, the J call TRBJ2-7; tentatively, D is TRBD1 (6 bases). The end of the DNA aligns better with TRBJ2-5, so the J call may be wrong. Per the germline V gene, CDR1 is DFQATT and CDR2 is SNEGSKA (reference sequence). The CDR3 sequence is 14 residues long. The CDR3 reads CNARDQTGRETQYF. The CDR3 coding sequence is TGCAATGCTAGAGATCAAACAGGGCGAGAGACCCAGTACTTC.

The rearrangement uses TRBV20-1 and TRBJ1-1; D call uncertain. The CDR3 is made up of 13 amino acids. Germline CDR1 and CDR2: DFQATT and SNEGSKA (reference sequence). V shed 2 bases and J shed 5 bases, with 12 bases lying between them. The CDR3 DNA follows: TGCAGTGCTAGATTTGAGATTACAACTGAAGCTTTCTTT. Encoded protein: CSARFEITTEAFF.

This chain connects TRBV4-1 to TRBJ2-1; D assignment may be TRBD1 or TRBD2 (5 bases each). CDR1 is MGHRA and CDR2 is YSYEKL in the germline V gene. This CDR3 is 13 amino acids long. Trimming pared 0 bases from V and 10 bases from J, leaving 10 bases between. CDR3 amino acids: CASSQEFGTEQFF. The CDR3 coding sequence is TGCGCCAGCAGCCAAGAATTCGGGACGGAGCAGTTCTTC.

This clonotype was counted only a few times. The chain is built from TRBV4-3 and TRBJ2-7; TRBD2 matches at 7 bases. The J call is in doubt because the DNA end fits TRBJ2-5 better. The CDR3 spans 16 residues. Germline values: CDR1 LGHNA, CDR2 YSLEER. CDR3: CASSPRGRSGQETQYF. The CDR3 DNA is TGCGCCAGCAGCCCAAGGGGACGTAGCGGGCAAGAGACCCAGTACTTC.

As DNA, the CDR3 is TGTGCCAGCAGCCCGATGGGGTTGACAGGCCAGCAAGGCAATGAGCAGTTCTTC. Its translation: CASSPMGLTGQQGNEQFF. The rearrangement joins TRBV4-2 to TRBJ2-1, with a possible D match to TRBD1 (6 bases). Germline loops: CDR1 LGHNA, CDR2 YNFKEQ. The CDR3 is made up of 18 amino acids. V lost 4 bases, J lost 6 bases, and 25 bases lay in between.

This clonotype was observed a few times. This chain's CDR3 is CAISGSYNSPLHF. The CDR3, as DNA: TGTGCCATCAGCGGCTCCTATAATTCACCCCTCCACTTT. The gene calls are TRBV10-3 and TRBJ1-6; no definite D call. Germline-derived CDR1 and CDR2 are ENHRY and SYGVKD. Trimming left V 6 bases short and J 0 bases short, with 3 bases between. The CDR3 contains 13 residues.

This clonotype has only a few counts. CDR3 sequence: CSARPPGGISYNEQFF. The CDR3 DNA sequence: TGCAGTGCTAGACCACCGGGGGGAATCTCCTACAATGAGCAGTTCTTC. The chain combines TRBV20-1 with TRBJ2-1; TRBD2 matches at 7 bases. V lost 2 bases and J lost 0; bases outside the gene matches: 7. This CDR3 is built from 16 residues. Looked up from germline, CDR1 is DFQATT and CDR2 is SNEGSKA (reference sequence).

The table lists this clonotype with a few counts. The chain joins TRBV10-2 to TRBJ2-5; D is uncertain. The tail of the sequence fits TRBJ2-7 better, so the J call may be wrong. The CDR3 is 12 amino acids. Germline V gene sequence: CDR1 WSHSY, CDR2 SAAADI. The CDR3 protein is CASSEYNYEQYF. The CDR3 DNA reads as TGCGCCAGCAGTGAGTATAACTACGAGCAGTACTTC.

In the case of this clonotype: The junction departs from germline at one end; a sequencing error may be responsible. The chain links TRBV7-9 to TRBJ2-1; D ambiguous. This CDR3 is 15 amino acids long. Germline CDR1 SEHNR, CDR2 FQNEAQ (reference sequence). The CDR3 DNA follows: TGTGCCAGCAGCTTAGTAGGTGGCAAACACAATGAACAGTTCTTC. It specifies CASSLVGGKHNEQFF.

The chain is built from TRBV20-1 and TRBJ2-4, with D possibly TRBD1 on 6 matching bases. The V end was cut by 5 bases, the J end by 3 bases, with 11 bases between. This CDR3 spans 13 amino acids. In germline, CDR1 is DFQATT, CDR2 SNEGSKA (reference sequence). CDR3 coding DNA: TGCAGTGCTTGGACAGAAAACAAAAACATTCAGTACTTC. It translates to CSAWTENKNIQYF.

The chain combines TRBV20-1 with TRBJ2-5; 11 positions match TRBD1. Per germline, CDR1 DFQATT and CDR2 SNEGSKA (reference sequence). V trimming: 4 bases; J trimming: 6 bases; junction bases outside the gene matches: 10. CDR3 length: 15 amino acids. The CDR3 DNA reads as TGCAGTGCTAAACCGGGACAGGGGGTTCAAAAGACCCAGTACTTC. Its protein is CSAKPGQGVQKTQYF.

This clonotype was seen a handful of times. This sequence may be a read error, since a much larger clone differs from it by one base. The gene calls are TRBV7-2 and TRBJ2-1, with 8 bases aligning to TRBD1. TRBJ2-7 explains the end of the DNA better; the J call may be wrong. The CDR3 consists of 15 residues. The germline gives CDR1 SGHTA, CDR2 FQGNSA. The CDR3 DNA is TGTGCCAGCAGCCGAAGGACAGGGCCCTACAATGAGCAGTACTTC. Translating it yields CASSRRTGPYNEQYF.